One sample yielded the 14 T cell receptor beta chains listed below, sequenced in a study of T cells in Graves' hyperthyroidism and ophthalmopathy. RNA transcripts yielded amplified TCR beta CDR3 regions. The TCR CDR3 first-round RT-PCR relied on the HTBI primer set. TCRdb analysed the multiplex PCR reads with MiXCR anew, one entry per CDR3 protein. Of over 700,000 distinct CDR3 sequences in the sample, about 35% were seen once. The sample was blood. Receptors were obtained from a woman aged 40 to 50 with Graves' hyperthyroidism.

Notes on this clonotype: This sequence may be a read error, since a much larger clone differs from it by one base. Given the absence of the conserved phenylalanine or tryptophan at the CDR3 end, a read error is likely. This rearrangement joins TRBV7-2 to TRBJ2-5; 7 nucleotides line up with TRBD1. This CDR3 region has 14 residues. Trimming cost V 2 bases and J 5 bases; bases outside gene matches: 5. The V gene's germline CDR1 is SGHTA and CDR2 FQGNSA. The CDR3 bases are TGTGCCAGCAGCTTATCGACAGGGAAGGAGACCCAGTACCTC. Its protein product is CASSLSTGKETQYL.

At least ten counts were recorded for this clonotype. The chain links TRBV7-9 to TRBJ1-2; the match to TRBD1 covers 9 bases. V trimming: 5 bases; J trimming: 8 bases; junction bases outside the gene matches: 6. CDR1 and CDR2 from the germline V gene are SEHNR and FQNEAQ (reference sequence). CDR3 length: 13 amino acids. The CDR3 region is CASSPDRGWGYTF. For the CDR3, the DNA is TGTGCCAGCAGCCCGGACAGGGGTTGGGGCTACACCTTC.

The chain combines TRBV12-3 or TRBV12-4 with TRBJ2-2; either TRBD1 or TRBD2 may supply D (5 bases each). CDR3 size: 13 residues. Trimming took 7 bases from V and 5 from J, leaving 11 bases between them. CDR3 sequence reads: CASIGARTGELFF. Here the CDR3 DNA reads TGTGCCAGCATCGGGGCAAGGACCGGGGAGCTGTTTTTT.

There are many counts of this clonotype. The chain couples TRBV5-6 to TRBJ1-3; no reliable D call. V was pared by 5 bases and J by 3 bases, with 12 bases between. Germline CDR1 SGHDT, CDR2 YYEEEE. The CDR3 has 14 amino acids. CDR3: CASRAATDGNTIYF. CDR3 bases: TGTGCCAGCAGGGCGGCTACGGATGGAAACACCATATATTTT.

This clonotype was seen at least ten times. The chain recombines TRBV19 with TRBJ2-7, with TRBD1 identical over 8 bases. CDR1 and CDR2 (germline): LNHDA, SQIVND (reference sequence). The CDR3 length is 15 residues. V gave up 5 bases and J gave up 2 bases; unmatched junction bases: 8. CDR3 sequence (DNA): TGTGCCAGTAGTGCCCGGGACAGGAGCCCCTACGAGCAGTACTTC. Its translation is CASSARDRSPYEQYF. The complete variable domain, with remaining parts taken from reference TRBV19 and TRBJ2-7, reads DGGITQSPKYLFRKEGQNVTLSCEQNLNHDAMYWYRQDPGQGLRLIYYSQIVNDFQKGDIAEGYSVSREKKESFPLTVTSAQKNPTAFYLCASSARDRSPYEQYFGPGTRLTVT.

This clonotype showed up many times. The rearrangement links TRBV7-9 to TRBJ2-7; tentatively, D is TRBD1 (6 bases). Trimming cost V 1 base and J 0 bases, with 16 bases left between them. Germline-derived CDR1 and CDR2 are SEHNR and FQNEAQ (reference sequence). The CDR3 sequence is 17 residues long. CDR3 sequence reads: CASSLGWGQPNSYEQYF. In DNA form, the CDR3 reads TGTGCCAGCAGCTTAGGGTGGGGACAACCAAACTCCTACGAGCAGTACTTC.

This clonotype was counted at least ten times. The chain carries TRBV10-3 and TRBJ2-7; no definite D call. This CDR3 region has 15 residues. Between the trimmed V and J ends, which lost 0 bases and 2 bases, there was a span of 11 bases. The germline V gene has CDR1 ENHRY and CDR2 SYGVKD. The CDR3 here is CAISESTGNPYEQYF. Written as DNA, the CDR3 is TGTGCCATCAGTGAGTCCACTGGAAACCCCTACGAGCAGTACTTC.

This clonotype has a count of ten or more. The chain carries TRBV19 and TRBJ1-6, with 8 bases aligning to TRBD1. The CDR3 length is 17 residues. The germline CDR1 and CDR2 sequences are LNHDA and SQIVND (reference sequence). Trimming took 3 bases from V and 7 from J; bases not matched to a gene: 11. CDR3 nucleotide sequence: TGTGCCAGTAGTATCCGGACAGGGAATGGAGGGAATTCACCCCTCCACTTT. Amino acid sequence: CASSIRTGNGGNSPLHF. The full variable domain, with the rest looked up from reference TRBV19 and TRBJ1-6, is DGGITQSPKYLFRKEGQNVTLSCEQNLNHDAMYWYRQDPGQGLRLIYYSQIVNDFQKGDIAEGYSVSREKKESFPLTVTSAQKNPTAFYLCASSIRTGNGGNSPLHFGNGTRLTVT.

The chain carries TRBV6-6 and TRBJ2-5, with D unclear. Germline values: CDR1 MNHNY, CDR2 SVGAGI (reference sequence). The CDR3 is made up of 14 amino acids. The V gene lost 8 bases and the J gene lost 1 base, with 14 bases spanning the gap. The CDR3 sequence: CASSPPERQETQYF. The CDR3 DNA sequence: TGTGCCAGCTCACCACCGGAGCGCCAAGAGACCCAGTACTTC.

Regarding this clonotype: At one boundary the junction diverges from the germline segment, which might be a read error. The chain recombines TRBV6-2 or TRBV6-3 with TRBJ2-5; 8 bases fit TRBD2. CDR1 is MNHEY and CDR2 is SVGEGT in the germline V gene. CDR3 size: 16 residues. The CDR3 loop is CASSYRGGGLQGTQYF. DNA of the CDR3: TGTGCCAGCAGTTACAGGGGCGGGGGGTTACAAGGGACCCAGTACTTC.

This clonotype appeared many times. This chain connects TRBV14 to TRBJ2-5; D is uncertain. The germline V gene has CDR1 SGHDN and CDR2 FVKESK. The CDR3 consists of 11 residues. Trimming shortened V by 1 base and J by 6 bases, and 3 bases separated the two germline ends. The CDR3 coding sequence is TGTGCCAGCAGCCAAGTTAAGACCCAGTACTTC. Protein: CASSQVKTQYF. The complete variable domain, with remaining parts taken from reference TRBV14 and TRBJ2-5, reads EAGVTQFPSHSVIEKGQTVTLRCDPISGHDNLYWYRRVMGKEIKFLLHFVKESKQDESGMPNNRFLAERTGGTYSTLKVQPAELEDSGVYFCASSQVKTQYFGPGTRLLVL.

This rearrangement joins TRBV9 to TRBJ1-1; perhaps TRBD1 as D (6 bases). Germline V lookup: CDR1 SGDLS, CDR2 YYNGEE. V gave up 3 bases and J gave up 1 base, with 16 bases separating them. This CDR3 contains 16 residues. CDR3 nucleotides: TGTGCCAGCAGCGGAAGGACTACAGGGACGAACACTGAAGCTTTCTTT. Translating gives CASSGRTTGTNTEAFF.

This clonotype has a count of ten or more. The J gene is TRBJ2-5, the V gene TRBV29-1; perhaps TRBD2 as D (6 bases). Trimming took 6 bases from V and 0 from J, leaving 8 bases between them. The CDR3 runs 12 residues. CDR1 SQVTM and CDR2 ANQGSEA come from the germline V gene. This chain's CDR3 is CSVEGYQETQYF. The CDR3 nucleotides read TGCAGCGTGGAGGGGTACCAAGAGACCCAGTACTTC. Based on the CDR3 plus reference TRBV29-1 and TRBJ2-5, the full variable domain is SAVISQKPSRDICQRGTSLTIQCQVDSQVTMMFWYRQQPGQSLTLIATANQGSEATYESGFVIDKFPISRPNLTFSTLTVSNMSPEDSSIYLCSVEGYQETQYFGPGTRLLVL.

This clonotype occurred many times. This chain links TRBV19 with TRBJ1-1, with D uncertain. Trimming took 1 base from V and 8 from J, leaving 11 bases between them. The CDR3 runs 13 residues. CDR1 is LNHDA, CDR2 SQIVND, per germline (reference sequence). The CDR3 bases are TGTGCCAGTAGTATAGCAAGGCCCGACGAAGCTTTCTTT. The encoded protein is CASSIARPDEAFF.